The 3 T cell receptor beta chains reported below all come from one sample, sequenced in a study of T cells in Graves' hyperthyroidism and ophthalmopathy. Amplification targeted TCR beta CDR3 regions from RNA transcripts. When the TCR CDR3 underwent first-round RT-PCR, the HTBI primer set was used. In TCRdb, the multiplex PCR reads were re-called with MiXCR into one record per CDR3 protein. The sample carries fewer than 400,000 distinct CDR3 sequences, approximately 15% recorded once. Sequenced: blood. Receptor source: a woman between 18 and 29 years old with Graves' hyperthyroidism that later progressed to Graves' ophthalmopathy.

This clonotype has just a few counts. This chain's CDR3 is CASSLLRGSGGGQPQHF. In DNA, the CDR3 is TGTGCCAGCAGCCTCCTTAGGGGTTCAGGGGGTGGGCAGCCCCAGCATTTT. The chain joins TRBV4-2 to TRBJ1-5, with 7 bases identical to TRBD1. The ends lost 4 bases at V and 7 bases at J; junction bases unmatched: 16. The CDR3 length is 17 residues. CDR1 LGHNA and CDR2 YNFKEQ come from the germline V gene.

The gene calls are TRBV5-8 and TRBJ1-6; no definite D call. V lost 0 bases and J lost 7, with 5 bases in between. The CDR3 sequence is 13 residues long. Germline V gene lookup returns CDR1 SGHTS and CDR2 YDEGEE. CDR3 coding DNA: TGTGCCAGCAGCTTGGTCCAAAATTCACCCCTCCACTTT. It yields the protein CASSLVQNSPLHF.

This clonotype appeared many times. This chain uses TRBV2 with TRBJ1-5; 9 bases line up with TRBD1. CDR3 length equals 13 residues. The germline V gene encodes CDR1 SNHLY and CDR2 FYNNEI. V shed 9 bases and J 6 bases; nucleotides not matched to a gene: 6. DNA for the CDR3: TGTGCCAGTGGAGGACAGGGGAGTCAGCCCCAGCATTTT. Its translation is CASGGQGSQPQHF.